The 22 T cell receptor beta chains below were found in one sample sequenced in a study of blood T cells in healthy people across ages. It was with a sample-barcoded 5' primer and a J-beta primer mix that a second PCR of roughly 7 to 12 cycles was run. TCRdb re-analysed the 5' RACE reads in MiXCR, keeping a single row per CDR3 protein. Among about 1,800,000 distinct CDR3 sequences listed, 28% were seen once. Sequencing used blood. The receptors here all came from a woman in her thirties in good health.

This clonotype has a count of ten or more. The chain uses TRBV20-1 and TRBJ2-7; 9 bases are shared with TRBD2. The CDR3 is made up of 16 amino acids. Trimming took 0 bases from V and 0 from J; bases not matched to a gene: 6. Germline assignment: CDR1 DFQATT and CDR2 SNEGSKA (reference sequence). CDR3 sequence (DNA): TGCAGTGCTAGAGATCCGCTTAGCGGGGGCTCCTACGAGCAGTACTTC. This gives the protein CSARDPLSGGSYEQYF.

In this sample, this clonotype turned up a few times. The CDR3 is CASSAQGWEQFF. The CDR3 DNA follows: TGTGCCAGCAGCGCACAGGGATGGGAGCAGTTCTTC. The chain uses TRBV14 and TRBJ2-1, with a weak D call TRBD1 (6 bases). V was cut by 5 bases and J by 10 bases, with 12 bases left in between. This CDR3 contains 12 residues. In germline, CDR1 is SGHDN, CDR2 FVKESK.

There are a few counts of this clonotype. CDR3 nucleotide sequence: TGCAGTGCTAGAGATAGGGGGGGCTATGGCTACACCTTC. Encoded protein: CSARDRGGYGYTF. The V gene is TRBV20-1, the J gene TRBJ1-2; possibly TRBD1 for D (6 bases). The CDR3 length is 13 residues. Trimming removed 0 bases at V and 4 bases at J, with 9 bases between. The germline V gene has CDR1 DFQATT and CDR2 SNEGSKA (reference sequence).

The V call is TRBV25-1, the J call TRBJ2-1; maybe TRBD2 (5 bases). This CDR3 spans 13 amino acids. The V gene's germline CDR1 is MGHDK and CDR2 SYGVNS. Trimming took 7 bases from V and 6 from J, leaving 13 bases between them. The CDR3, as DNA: TGTGCCAGCACTTTCACTAGTGCCAATGAGCAGTTCTTC. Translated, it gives CASTFTSANEQFF.

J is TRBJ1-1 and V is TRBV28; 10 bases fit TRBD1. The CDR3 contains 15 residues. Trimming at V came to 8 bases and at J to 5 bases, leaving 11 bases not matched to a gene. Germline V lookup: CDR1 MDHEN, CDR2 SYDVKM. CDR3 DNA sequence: TGTGCCAGCGGGCCCCCGGGACAGGGGATTACTGAAGCTTTCTTT. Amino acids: CASGPPGQGITEAFF.

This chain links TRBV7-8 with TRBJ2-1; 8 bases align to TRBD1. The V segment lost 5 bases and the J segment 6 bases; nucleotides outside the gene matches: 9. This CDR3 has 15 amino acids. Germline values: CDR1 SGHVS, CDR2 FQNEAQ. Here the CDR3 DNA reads TGTGCCAGCAGCCTGGACAGGGCAGATTTCAATGAGCAGTTCTTC. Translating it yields CASSLDRADFNEQFF. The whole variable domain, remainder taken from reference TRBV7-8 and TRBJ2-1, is GAGVSQSPRYKVAKRGQDVALRCDPISGHVSLFWYQQALGQGPEFLTYFQNEAQLDKSGLPSDRFFAERPEGSVSTLKIQRTQQEDSAVYLCASSLDRADFNEQFFGPGTRLTVL.

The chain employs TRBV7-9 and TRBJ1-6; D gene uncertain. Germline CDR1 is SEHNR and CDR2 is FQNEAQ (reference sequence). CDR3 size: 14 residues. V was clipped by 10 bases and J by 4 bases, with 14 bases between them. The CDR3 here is CATERDSYNSPLHF. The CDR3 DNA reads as TGTGCCACCGAGAGGGATTCGTATAATTCACCCCTCCACTTT.

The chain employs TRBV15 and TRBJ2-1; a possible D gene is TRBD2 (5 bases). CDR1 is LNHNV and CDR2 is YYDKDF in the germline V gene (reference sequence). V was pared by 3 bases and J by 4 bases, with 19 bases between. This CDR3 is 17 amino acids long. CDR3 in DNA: TGTGCCACCAGCAGGTCCTACCCGGGGATGGTTTACAATGAGCAGTTCTTC. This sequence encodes CATSRSYPGMVYNEQFF. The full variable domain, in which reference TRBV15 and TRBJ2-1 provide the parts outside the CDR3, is DAMVIQNPRYQVTQFGKPVTLSCSQTLNHNVMYWYQQKSSQAPKLLFHYYDKDFNNEADTPDNFQSRRPNTSFCFLDIRSPGLGDTAMYLCATSRSYPGMVYNEQFFGPGTRLTVL.

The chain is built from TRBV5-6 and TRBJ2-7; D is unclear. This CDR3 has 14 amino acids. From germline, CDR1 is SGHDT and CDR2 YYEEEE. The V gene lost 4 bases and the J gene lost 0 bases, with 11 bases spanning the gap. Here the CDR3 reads CASSVYGPSYEQYF. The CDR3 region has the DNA TGTGCCAGCAGCGTATACGGGCCCTCCTACGAGCAGTACTTC. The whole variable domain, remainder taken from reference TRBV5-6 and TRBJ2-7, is DAGVTQSPTHLIKTRGQQVTLRCSPKSGHDTVSWYQQALGQGPQFIFQYYEEEERQRGNFPDRFSGHQFPNYSSELNVNALLLGDSALYLCASSVYGPSYEQYFGPGTRLTVT.

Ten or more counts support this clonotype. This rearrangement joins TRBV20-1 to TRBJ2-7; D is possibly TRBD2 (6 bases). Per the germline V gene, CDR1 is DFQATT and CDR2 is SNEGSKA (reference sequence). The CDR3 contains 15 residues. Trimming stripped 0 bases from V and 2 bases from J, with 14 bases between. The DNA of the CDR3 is TGCAGTGCTAGAGATGGTAGCGGTATCGCCTACGAGCAGTACTTC. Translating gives CSARDGSGIAYEQYF.

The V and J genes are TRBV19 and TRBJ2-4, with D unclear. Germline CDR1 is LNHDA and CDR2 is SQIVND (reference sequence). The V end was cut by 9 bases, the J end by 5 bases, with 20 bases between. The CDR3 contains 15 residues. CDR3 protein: CASTMPSGPENIQYF. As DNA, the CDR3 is TGTGCCAGCACAATGCCCTCCGGGCCCGAAAACATTCAGTACTTC.

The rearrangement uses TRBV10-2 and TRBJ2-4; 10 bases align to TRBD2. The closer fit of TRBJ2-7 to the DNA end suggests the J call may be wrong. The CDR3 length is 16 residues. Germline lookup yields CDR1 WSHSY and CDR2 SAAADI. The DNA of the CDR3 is TGCGCCAGCAGTTACTCGCAGCGGGGGGGCCAATACGAGCAGTACTTC. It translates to CASSYSQRGGQYEQYF.

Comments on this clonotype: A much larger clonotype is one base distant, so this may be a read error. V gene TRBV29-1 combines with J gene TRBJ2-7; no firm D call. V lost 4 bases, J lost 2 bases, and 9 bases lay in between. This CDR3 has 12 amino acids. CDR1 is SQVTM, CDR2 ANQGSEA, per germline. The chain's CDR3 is CSVGVAPYEQYF. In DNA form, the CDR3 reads TGCAGCGTTGGCGTAGCACCCTACGAGCAGTACTTC.

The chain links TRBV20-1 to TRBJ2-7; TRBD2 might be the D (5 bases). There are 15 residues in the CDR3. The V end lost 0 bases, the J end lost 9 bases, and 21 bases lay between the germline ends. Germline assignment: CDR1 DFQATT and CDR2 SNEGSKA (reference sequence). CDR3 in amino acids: CSARDPDLSSYWQYF. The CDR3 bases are TGCAGTGCTAGAGATCCGGACTTGAGCTCCTACTGGCAGTACTTC.

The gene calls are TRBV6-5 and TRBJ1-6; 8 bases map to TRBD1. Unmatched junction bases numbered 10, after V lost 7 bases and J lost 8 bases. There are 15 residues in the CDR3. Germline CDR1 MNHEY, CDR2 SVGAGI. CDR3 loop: CASNEWDRSDSPLHF. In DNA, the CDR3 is TGTGCCAGCAATGAGTGGGACAGGTCAGATTCACCCCTCCACTTT.

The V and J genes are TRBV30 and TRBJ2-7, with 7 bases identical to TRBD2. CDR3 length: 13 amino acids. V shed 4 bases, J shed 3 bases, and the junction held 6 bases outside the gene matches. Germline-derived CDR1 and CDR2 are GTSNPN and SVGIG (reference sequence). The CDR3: CAWMMAGVYEQYF. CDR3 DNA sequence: TGTGCCTGGATGATGGCGGGAGTCTACGAGCAGTACTTC.

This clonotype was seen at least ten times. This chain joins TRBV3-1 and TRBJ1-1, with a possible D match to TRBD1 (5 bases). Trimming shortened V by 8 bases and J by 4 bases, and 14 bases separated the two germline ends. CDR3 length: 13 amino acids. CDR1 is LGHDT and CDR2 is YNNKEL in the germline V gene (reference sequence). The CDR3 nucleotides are TGTGCCAGCTCCAGTGGGGGTATCACTGAAGCTTTCTTT. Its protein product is CASSSGGITEAFF.

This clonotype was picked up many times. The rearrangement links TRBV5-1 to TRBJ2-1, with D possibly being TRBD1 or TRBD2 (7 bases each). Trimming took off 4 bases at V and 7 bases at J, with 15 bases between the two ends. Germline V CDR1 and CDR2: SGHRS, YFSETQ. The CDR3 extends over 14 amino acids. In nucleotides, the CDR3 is TGCGCCAGCAGCAAAGCAGGGGGAGGGAATGAGCAGTTCTTC. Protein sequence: CASSKAGGGNEQFF. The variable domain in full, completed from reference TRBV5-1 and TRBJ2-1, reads KAGVTQTPRYLIKTRGQQVTLSCSPISGHRSVSWYQQTPGQGLQFLFEYFSETQRNKGNFPGRFSGRQFSNSRSEMNVSTLELGDSALYLCASSKAGGGNEQFFGPGTRLTVL.

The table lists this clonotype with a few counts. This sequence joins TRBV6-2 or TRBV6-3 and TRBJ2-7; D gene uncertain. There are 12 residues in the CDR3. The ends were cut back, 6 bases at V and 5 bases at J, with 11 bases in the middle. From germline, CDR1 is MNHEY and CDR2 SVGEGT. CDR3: CASSHTRNEQYF. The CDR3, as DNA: TGTGCCAGCAGCCATACAAGGAACGAGCAGTACTTC.

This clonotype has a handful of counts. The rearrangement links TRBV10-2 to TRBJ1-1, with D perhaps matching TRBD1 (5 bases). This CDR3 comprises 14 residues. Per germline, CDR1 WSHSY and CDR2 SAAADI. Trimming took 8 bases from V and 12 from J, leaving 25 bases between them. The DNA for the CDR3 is TGCGCCAGCCTCGGTCCAGCCAGGGAGTCGAAATCTTTCTTT. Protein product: CASLGPARESKSFF.

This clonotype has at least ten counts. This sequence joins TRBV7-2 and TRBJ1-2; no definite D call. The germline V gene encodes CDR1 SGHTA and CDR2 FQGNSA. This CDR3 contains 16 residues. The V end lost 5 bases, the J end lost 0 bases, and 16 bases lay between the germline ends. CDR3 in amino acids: CASSRLMEVANYGYTF. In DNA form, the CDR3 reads TGTGCCAGCAGCAGATTGATGGAGGTTGCTAACTATGGCTACACCTTC.

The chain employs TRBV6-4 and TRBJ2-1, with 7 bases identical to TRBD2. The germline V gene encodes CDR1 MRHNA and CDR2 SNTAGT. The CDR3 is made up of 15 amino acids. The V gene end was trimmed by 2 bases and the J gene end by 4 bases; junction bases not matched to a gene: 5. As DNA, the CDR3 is TGTGCCAGCAGTGACAGCGGGGCGCTTTACAATGAGCAGTTCTTC. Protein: CASSDSGALYNEQFF.